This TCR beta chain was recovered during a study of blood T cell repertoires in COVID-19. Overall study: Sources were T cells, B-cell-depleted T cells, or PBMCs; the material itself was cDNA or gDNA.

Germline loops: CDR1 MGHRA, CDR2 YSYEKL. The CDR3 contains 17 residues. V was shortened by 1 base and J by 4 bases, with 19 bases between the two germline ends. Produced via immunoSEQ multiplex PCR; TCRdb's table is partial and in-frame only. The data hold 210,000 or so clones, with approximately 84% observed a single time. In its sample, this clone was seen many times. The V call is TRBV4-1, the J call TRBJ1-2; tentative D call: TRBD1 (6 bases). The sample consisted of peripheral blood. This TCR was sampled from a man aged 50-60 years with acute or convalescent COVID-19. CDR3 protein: CASSQGGGGSLAYGYTF. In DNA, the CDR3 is TGCGCCAGCAGCCAAGGTGGGGGGGGCTCCCTGGCCTATGGCTACACCTTC.